Below, one T cell receptor beta chain is given with its context. In the authors' methods: Reference gene primer amplification in the assay estimated nucleated cell counts. Produced via immunoSEQ multiplex PCR; TCRdb's table is partial and in-frame only. Clonal size and the V and J genes are those of that table, whereas D and trimming came from the DNA. This table holds 110,000 to 150,000 clones, 60% to 85% found once. This entry comes from a study of blood T cell repertoires in COVID-19. Study as a whole: From the United States, Italy and Spain came samples of acute and convalescent COVID-19. PBMCs, B-cell-depleted T cells, or T cells were the source of the cDNA or gDNA that made up the material.

The trim removed 4 bases at V and 4 bases at J, leaving 11 bases unmatched. The germline gives CDR1 MNHNS, CDR2 SASEGT. The CDR3 has 17 amino acids. Material for sequencing was peripheral blood. The J gene is TRBJ2-2, the V gene TRBV6-1, with 8 bases that match TRBD1. The source is a woman aged 55-69 years with acute or convalescent COVID-19. The chain's CDR3 is CASSARTGGRITGELFF. CDR3 DNA sequence: TGTGCCAGCAGTGCCAGAACAGGGGGTAGGATCACCGGGGAGCTGTTTTTT.